The entry below gives a single TCR beta chain sequence along with its context. The PCR used 60 Vbeta and 13 Jbeta primers. Profiled with immunoSEQ multiplex PCR; TCRdb holds only in-frame clones, not every one. The profile shows over 150,000 clones, 75% of them singletons. This record belongs to a study of cytomegalovirus exposure and HLA in healthy donors. The receptor comes from a man aged 18 to 35 in good health and CMV-seronegative. Input material: PBMCs.

In DNA, the CDR3 is TGTGCCAGCAGACTCCGGTACGAGCAGTACTTC. This codes for CASRLRYEQYF. The rearrangement links TRBV2 to TRBJ2-7; D gene ambiguous. The germline CDR1 and CDR2 sequences are SNHLY and FYNNEI. V was clipped by 6 bases and J by 4 bases, with 7 bases between them. The CDR3 runs to 11 residues. The whole variable domain, filled in from reference TRBV2 and TRBJ2-7, reads EPEVTQTPSHQVTQMGQEVILRCVPISNHLYFYWYRQILGQKVEFLVSFYNNEISEKSEIFDDQFSVERPDGSNFTLKIRSTKLEDSAMYFCASRLRYEQYFGPGTRLTVT.